This T cell receptor (beta chain) was found in a study of T cells after yellow fever vaccination. Each CDR3 protein gets one entry after TCRdb re-called the 5' RACE reads with MiXCR. This table has hundreds of thousands of distinct CDR3 sequences, 13% appearing once. The CDR3 is 14 amino acids. Trimming took off 1 base at V and 10 bases at J, with 14 bases between the two ends. This clonotype was found a few times. This specimen consisted of PBMCs, obtained on the day of the yellow fever booster vaccination. This TCR came from a man between 25 and 39 years old who received the YFV17D yellow fever vaccine. V and J are TRBV12-3 or TRBV12-4 and TRBJ2-1; TRBD2 might be the D (6 bases). In nucleotides, the CDR3 is TGTGCCAGCAGTTTAGGGCTAGCGCGGGAAGAGCAGTTCTTC. This codes for CASSLGLAREEQFF.